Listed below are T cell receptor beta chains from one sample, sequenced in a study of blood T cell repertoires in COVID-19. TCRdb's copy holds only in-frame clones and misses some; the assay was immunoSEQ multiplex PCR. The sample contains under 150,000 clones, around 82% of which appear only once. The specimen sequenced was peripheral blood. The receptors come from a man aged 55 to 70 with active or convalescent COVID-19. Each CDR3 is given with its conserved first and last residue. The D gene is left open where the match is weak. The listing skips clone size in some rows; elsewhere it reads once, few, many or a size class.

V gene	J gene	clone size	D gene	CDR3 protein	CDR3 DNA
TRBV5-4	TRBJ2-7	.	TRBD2	CASSSGTSGWGEQYF	TGTGCCAGCAGCTCCGGGACTAGCGGTTGGGGGGAGCAGTACTTC
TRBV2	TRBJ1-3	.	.	CASRTESGNTIYF	TGTGCCAGCAGGACAGAATCTGGAAACACCATATATTTT
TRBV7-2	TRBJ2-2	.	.	CASSLGRGNTGELFF	TGTGCCAGCAGCTTAGGAAGGGGGAACACCGGGGAGCTGTTTTTT
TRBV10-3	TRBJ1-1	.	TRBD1	CAISESQGATEAFF	TGTGCCATCAGTGAGAGCCAGGGGGCCACTGAAGCTTTCTTT
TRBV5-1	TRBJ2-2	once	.	CASSSGRGPNTGELFF	TGCGCCAGCAGCTCGGGTCGGGGTCCGAACACCGGGGAGCTGTTTTTT
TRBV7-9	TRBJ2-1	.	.	CASSLRVNEQFF	TGTGCCAGCAGCTTAAGAGTGAATGAGCAGTTCTTC
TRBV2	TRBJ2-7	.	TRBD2	CASSWASGSYEQYF	TGTGCCAGCAGTTGGGCTAGCGGTTCCTACGAGCAGTACTTC
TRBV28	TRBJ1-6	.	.	CASSLETAYNSPLHF	TGTGCCAGCAGTTTGGAGACAGCATATAATTCACCCCTCCACTTT
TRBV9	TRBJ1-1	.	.	CASSVGGYTEAFF	TGTGCCAGCAGCGTCGGCGGATACACTGAAGCTTTCTTT
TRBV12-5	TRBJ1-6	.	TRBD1	CASGLEAWDRSGLKRGPLHF	TGTGCTAGTGGTTTGGAAGCCTGGGACAGGTCCGGACTGAAAAGGGGACCCCTCCACTTT
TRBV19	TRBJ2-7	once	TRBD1	CASTQGPRQGTYEQYF	TGTGCCAGTACCCAAGGGCCGAGACAGGGAACCTACGAGCAGTACTTC
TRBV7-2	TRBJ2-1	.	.	CASSFLRGLNEQFF	TGTGCCAGCAGCTTTCTCCGGGGTCTCAATGAGCAGTTCTTC
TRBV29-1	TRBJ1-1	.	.	CSVSVGILNTEAFF	TGCAGCGTTTCTGTCGGGATCTTGAACACTGAAGCTTTCTTT
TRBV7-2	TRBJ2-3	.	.	CASSLGQADTQYF	TGTGCCAGCAGCTTAGGACAGGCAGATACGCAGTATTTT
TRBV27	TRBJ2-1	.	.	CASSSHTNTLSSNEQFF	TGTGCCAGCAGTTCCCACACGAATACCTTGTCCTCCAATGAGCAGTTCTTC
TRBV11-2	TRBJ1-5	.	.	CASSLAGGNNQPQHF	TGTGCCAGCAGCTTAGCCGGGGGAAACAATCAGCCCCAGCATTTT
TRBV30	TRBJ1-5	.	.	CAWNRASNQPQHF	TGTGCCTGGAACAGGGCCTCCAATCAGCCCCAGCATTTT
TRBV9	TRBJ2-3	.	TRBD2	CASSVRGVPDTQYF	TGTGCCAGCAGCGTACGGGGGGTTCCAGATACGCAGTATTTT
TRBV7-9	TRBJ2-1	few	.	CASSLGSRYNEQFF	TGTGCCAGCAGCTTAGGTTCCCGCTACAATGAGCAGTTCTTC
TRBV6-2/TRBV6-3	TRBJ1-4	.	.	CASSYYLSTNEKLFF	TGTGCCAGCAGTTACTATCTATCGACTAATGAAAAACTGTTTTTT
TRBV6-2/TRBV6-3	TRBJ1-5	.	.	CASSYVPRAGQPQHF	TGTGCCAGCAGTTACGTCCCCCGGGCGGGGCAGCCCCAGCATTTT
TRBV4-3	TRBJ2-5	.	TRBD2	CASSQDIWLAGVGETQYF	TGCGCCAGCAGCCAAGATATTTGGCTAGCGGGAGTGGGGGAGACCCAGTACTTC
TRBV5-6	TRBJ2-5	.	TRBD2	CASSLEVAGVRETQYF	TGTGCCAGCAGCTTGGAGGTAGCGGGAGTGCGGGAGACCCAGTACTTC